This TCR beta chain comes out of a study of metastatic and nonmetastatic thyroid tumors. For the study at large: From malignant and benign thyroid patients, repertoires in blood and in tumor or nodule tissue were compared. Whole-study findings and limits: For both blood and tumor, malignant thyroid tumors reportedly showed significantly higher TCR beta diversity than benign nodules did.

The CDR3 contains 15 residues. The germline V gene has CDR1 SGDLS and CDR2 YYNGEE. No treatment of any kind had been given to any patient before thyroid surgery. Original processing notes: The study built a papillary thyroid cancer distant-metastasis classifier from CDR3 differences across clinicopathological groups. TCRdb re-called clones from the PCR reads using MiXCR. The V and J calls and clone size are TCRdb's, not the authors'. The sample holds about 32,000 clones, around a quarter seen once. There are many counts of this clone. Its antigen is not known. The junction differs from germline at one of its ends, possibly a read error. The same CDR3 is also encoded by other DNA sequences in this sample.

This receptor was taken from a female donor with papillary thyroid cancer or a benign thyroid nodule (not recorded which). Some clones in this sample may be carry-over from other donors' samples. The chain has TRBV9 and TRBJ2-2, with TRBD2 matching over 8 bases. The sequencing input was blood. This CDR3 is CASTRNSGNAGELFF. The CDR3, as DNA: TGTGCCAGCACCCGTAATAGCGGGAACGCCGGGGAGCTGTTTTTT.